Listed below are T cell receptor beta chains from one sample, sequenced in a study of cytomegalovirus exposure and HLA in healthy donors. Here immunoSEQ multiplex PCR was the method, and the copy in TCRdb shows in-frame clones only, minus some. The table includes under 200,000 clones, around three quarters detected once. The sequenced material came from PBMCs. The receptors here all came from a young woman in good health and CMV-seropositive. Each CDR3 is given with its conserved first and last residue. A D gene is named only where the DNA matches it firmly. Clone size, where shown, is once, few, many, or a class for clones that have expanded.

>.|TRBD1|TRBV7-9|TRBJ1-4
CASSLYPGTGDATNEKLFF
TGTGCCAGCAGCTTATATCCCGGGACAGGGGATGCAACTAATGAAAAACTGTTTTTT
>.|.|TRBV29-1|TRBJ2-1
CSGGDSITYNEQFF
TGCAGCGGGGGGGACAGTATCACCTACAATGAGCAGTTCTTC
>.|TRBD2|TRBV9|TRBJ2-2
CASSVVPLAGLNTGELFF
TGTGCCAGCAGCGTAGTTCCCCTAGCGGGATTGAACACCGGGGAGCTGTTTTTT
>.|.|TRBV6-5|TRBJ2-7
CASSPSPQVWQYF
TGTGCCAGCAGTCCGTCGCCTCAGGTTTGGCAGTACTTC
>.|.|TRBV19|TRBJ2-7
CASSRVASYEQYF
TGTGCCAGTAGTAGGGTAGCGTCCTACGAGCAGTACTTC
>.|TRBD2|TRBV5-1|TRBJ2-3
CASSVGTSGTYTDTQYF
TGCGCCAGCAGCGTGGGGACTAGCGGGACCTACACAGATACGCAGTATTTT
>once|TRBD2|TRBV4-3|TRBJ2-3
CASSPESSGGSTDTQYF
TGCGCCAGCAGCCCTGAATCTAGCGGGGGAAGCACAGATACGCAGTATTTT
>.|.|TRBV27|TRBJ2-7
CASRLGGQRLYEQYF
TGTGCCAGCCGCCTCGGCGGACAGCGCTTATACGAGCAGTACTTC
>.|.|TRBV6-1|TRBJ2-3
CASTRGGHYTDTQYF
TGTGCCAGCACAAGGGGTGGACACTACACAGATACGCAGTATTTT
>.|.|TRBV28|TRBJ1-1
CASSERAGRGTEAFF
TGTGCCAGCAGTGAGAGGGCCGGCAGGGGCACTGAAGCTTTCTTT
>.|.|TRBV30|TRBJ2-7
CAWIQGTYEQYF
TGTGCCTGGATACAGGGCACCTACGAGCAGTACTTC
>.|.|TRBV7-9|TRBJ2-5
CASSPILAWETQYF
TGTGCCAGCAGCCCAATACTAGCCTGGGAGACCCAGTACTTC
>.|TRBD2|TRBV7-7|TRBJ2-7
CASSLAPPRGASPYEQYF
TGTGCCAGCAGCTTAGCCCCCCCGCGGGGGGCGTCGCCCTACGAGCAGTACTTC
>.|.|TRBV7-2|TRBJ2-1
CASSLATGHQFF
TGTGCCAGCAGCTTAGCTACGGGTCACCAGTTCTTC
>.|.|TRBV15|TRBJ2-7
CATSRAGSGSYEQYF
TGTGCCACCAGCAGAGCGGGTAGCGGATCCTACGAGCAGTACTTC
>.|TRBD1|TRBV5-4|TRBJ1-1
CASRTQGARTEAFF
TGTGCCAGCAGAACACAGGGGGCGCGCACTGAAGCTTTCTTT
>.|.|TRBV5-4|TRBJ2-7
CASSPKQGLYEQYF
TGTGCCAGCAGCCCGAAGCAGGGTCTTTACGAGCAGTACTTC
>.|.|TRBV9|TRBJ1-3
CASSPSGQTSGNTIYF
TGTGCCAGCAGCCCTTCCGGACAGACCTCTGGAAACACCATATATTTT
>.|TRBD1|TRBV2|TRBJ2-2
CASSDLTGVGELFF
TGTGCCAGCAGTGACTTGACAGGGGTCGGGGAGCTGTTTTTT
>.|TRBD1|TRBV6-1|TRBJ1-2
CASRGTGGNYGYTF
TGTGCCAGCAGGGGGACAGGGGGTAACTATGGCTACACCTTC
>.|.|TRBV6-5|TRBJ1-1
CASSSLDSLNTEAFF
TGTGCCAGCAGCAGTTTGGACAGCCTAAACACTGAAGCTTTCTTT
>once|TRBD2|TRBV2|TRBJ2-3
CASSGAGGAPSDTQYF
TGTGCCAGCAGCGGAGCGGGGGGCGCACCCTCAGATACGCAGTATTTT
>.|.|TRBV10-1|TRBJ2-7
CASSESGRGHEQYF
TGCGCCAGCAGTGAGAGCGGCAGGGGACACGAGCAGTACTTC
>.|TRBD2|TRBV4-3|TRBJ2-1
CASSQDPTSGAYNEQFF
TGCGCCAGCAGCCAAGACCCAACTAGCGGGGCTTACAATGAGCAGTTCTTC
>.|TRBD1|TRBV5-6|TRBJ1-2
CASSSEKRDRAGYTF
TGTGCCAGCAGCTCCGAAAAAAGAGACAGGGCTGGCTACACCTTC
>.|.|TRBV2|TRBJ1-2
CASSPRGGGRLPKYGYTF
TGTGCCAGCAGCCCCCGGGGGGGAGGGCGGCTCCCTAAATATGGCTACACCTTC
>.|TRBD2|TRBV2|TRBJ2-5
CASSDSLGTSGGAGETQYF
TGTGCCAGCAGTGACTCCCTGGGGACTAGCGGGGGGGCAGGGGAGACCCAGTACTTC
>.|.|TRBV6-1|TRBJ1-5
CASTSLVSQPQHF
TGTGCCAGCACCTCCCTCGTGAGTCAGCCCCAGCATTTT
>.|.|TRBV5-8|TRBJ2-1
CASSGGAVYNEQFF
TGTGCCAGCAGCGGGGGGGCCGTCTACAATGAGCAGTTCTTC
>.|TRBD1|TRBV7-2|TRBJ2-5
CASSLRTGLQETQYF
TGTGCCAGCAGCCTACGGACAGGACTCCAAGAGACCCAGTACTTC
>.|.|TRBV27|TRBJ2-7
CASSTGNRRRLSSYEQYF
TGTGCCAGCAGTACAGGGAACCGCAGACGGTTGAGCTCCTACGAGCAGTACTTC
>.|.|TRBV12-5|TRBJ2-1
CASGLVAGKGGNEQFF
TGTGCTAGTGGTTTGGTAGCGGGTAAGGGGGGGAATGAGCAGTTCTTC
>.|.|TRBV5-4|TRBJ1-1
CASSLDITGWDTEAFF
TGTGCCAGCAGCTTGGATATTACGGGTTGGGACACTGAAGCTTTCTTT
>.|TRBD1|TRBV5-1|TRBJ1-4
CASSLVRTGTEKLFF
TGCGCCAGCAGCTTGGTTCGGACAGGGACCGAAAAACTGTTTTTT
>.|TRBD1|TRBV2|TRBJ1-5
CASSQQGDQPQHF
TGTGCCAGCAGTCAACAGGGGGACCAGCCCCAGCATTTT
>.|.|TRBV4-1|TRBJ2-7
CASSPAGLPPYEQYF
TGCGCCAGCAGCCCTGCGGGACTCCCACCCTACGAGCAGTACTTC
>.|TRBD2|TRBV5-1|TRBJ2-1
CASSGGLAGDNEQFF
TGCGCCAGCAGCGGGGGACTAGCGGGAGACAATGAGCAGTTCTTC
>.|.|TRBV30|TRBJ2-7
CAWSNPGLHEQYF
TGTGCCTGGAGTAACCCGGGACTCCACGAGCAGTACTTC
>once|TRBD1|TRBV7-2|TRBJ2-7
CASSPYRGSYEQYF
TGTGCCAGCAGCCCATACAGGGGCTCCTACGAGCAGTACTTC
>.|.|TRBV30|TRBJ1-2
CAWSVGPRDYGYTF
TGTGCCTGGAGTGTAGGGCCCAGGGACTATGGCTACACCTTC
>.|TRBD1|TRBV6-1|TRBJ1-5
CASSGQGADQPQHF
TGTGCCAGCAGTGGACAGGGGGCTGATCAGCCCCAGCATTTT
>few|.|TRBV5-1|TRBJ2-5
CASSPVPGVQETQYF
TGCGCCAGCAGCCCGGTGCCGGGGGTTCAAGAGACCCAGTACTTC
>once|TRBD2|TRBV19|TRBJ2-7
CASSNGLAGGTYEQYF
TGTGCCAGTAGTAACGGACTAGCGGGAGGTACCTACGAGCAGTACTTC
>.|.|TRBV5-6|TRBJ1-1
CASSPQGNTEAFF
TGTGCCAGCAGCCCACAGGGGAACACTGAAGCTTTCTTT
>once|.|TRBV29-1|TRBJ2-4
CSVESQGGIQYF
TGCAGCGTTGAATCCCAGGGTGGCATTCAGTACTTC
>.|TRBD1|TRBV2|TRBJ1-5
CASSEDRGLQPQHF
TGTGCCAGCAGTGAGGACAGGGGGCTTCAGCCCCAGCATTTT
>.|.|TRBV6-5|TRBJ2-5
CASTEVHGRWETQYF
TGTGCCAGCACCGAAGTACATGGGAGATGGGAGACCCAGTACTTC
>once|.|TRBV6-5|TRBJ1-1
CASSYSRTFNTEAFF
TGTGCCAGCAGTTATTCCCGGACATTTAACACTGAAGCTTTCTTT
>.|.|TRBV10-3|TRBJ2-7
CAIGGTDSDEQYF
TGTGCCATCGGCGGGACAGACTCAGACGAGCAGTACTTC
>.|TRBD1|TRBV5-5|TRBJ1-6
CASSQDRGNSPLHF
TGTGCCAGCAGCCAGGACAGGGGCAATTCACCCCTCCACTTT
>once|.|TRBV7-9|TRBJ2-7
CASSLSHYEQYF
TGTGCCAGCAGCTTAAGCCATTACGAGCAGTACTTC
>.|TRBD2|TRBV2|TRBJ2-1
CASERESYNEQFF
TGTGCCAGCGAGCGGGAATCCTACAATGAGCAGTTCTTC
>.|.|TRBV2|TRBJ2-5
CASSRGETQYF
TGTGCCAGCAGTCGCGGGGAGACCCAGTACTTC
>.|.|TRBV12-5|TRBJ2-1
CASGPGRGSSYNEQFF
TGTGCTAGTGGTCCGGGGAGGGGGAGCTCCTACAATGAGCAGTTCTTC
>.|.|TRBV15|TRBJ2-6
CATSTLFTGQGGANVLTF
TGTGCCACCAGCACCTTATTCACAGGGCAGGGTGGGGCCAACGTCCTGACTTTC
>.|.|TRBV30|TRBJ1-1
CAWNPGHPNTEAFF
TGTGCCTGGAATCCGGGACACCCGAACACTGAAGCTTTCTTT
>few|.|TRBV5-1|TRBJ2-5
CASSLMSVQETQYF
TGCGCCAGCAGCTTGATGTCGGTCCAAGAGACCCAGTACTTC
>.|.|TRBV5-1|TRBJ2-5
CASSPVGGQETQYF
TGCGCCAGCAGCCCGGTAGGGGGCCAAGAGACCCAGTACTTC
>.|.|TRBV9|TRBJ1-3
CASNPTGGGNTIYF
TGTGCCAGCAACCCGACAGGAGGCGGAAACACCATATATTTT
>.|.|TRBV7-8|TRBJ1-6
CASGSDNSPLHF
TGTGCCAGCGGCTCGGATAATTCACCCCTCCACTTT